The entry below describes one T cell receptor (beta chain). Its antigen is undetermined. CDR1 and CDR2 from the germline V gene are LNHDA and SQIVND (reference sequence). The CDR3 consists of 15 residues. The entry originates in a study of T cells expressing NK-cell markers. Study-wide results and caveats: No clear determination of HCMV specificity was made for expanded NKG2C+ T cell clones. These same clonotypes (in a handful of donors) also led the CD3+CD56-NKG2C+ fraction.

Synthesis of TCR beta cDNA relied on 5'RACE template switching carrying UMIs. TCRdb reworked the 5' RACE reads into one entry per CDR3 protein, no DNA. The table lists roughly 300,000 distinct CDR3 sequences. This chain connects TRBV19 to TRBJ1-1; TCRdb's D gene call, TRBD1, goes unchecked for lack of DNA. The source is a woman aged 18 to 75 in good health. The sequenced sample was blood T cells: a sorted CD56 or NKG2C T cell subset, CD4+ or CD8+ T cells, or bulk PBMC T cells (not recorded which). The CDR3 sequence is CASGGQGRRNTEAFF.